Described below is a single T cell receptor beta chain sequence and its context. Its antigen is currently unknown. This sample is part of a study of T cell responses to AZD1222 COVID-19 vaccine. The CDR3 totals 13 residues. Germline CDR1 is SGHTA and CDR2 is FQGNSA. Libraries were prepared by immunoSEQ multiplex PCR; TCRdb keeps only in-frame clonotypes and omits some of them. Here the sample spans 150,000 or so clones, 90% being singletons. Overall study results and limits: In all cases, repertoires were sampled only after the peak T cell response.

The sequence was obtained from an adult in good health. Sequencing used peripheral blood, obtained on day 0 of AZD1222 vaccination. The chain employs TRBV7-2 and TRBJ1-6; no clear D gene. For the CDR3, the DNA is TGTGGCGCGTCCGGTCAGGAGAATTCACCCCTCCACTTT. Amino acids: CGASGQENSPLHF. Full variable domain (missing parts from reference TRBV7-2 and TRBJ1-6): GAGVSQSPSNKVTEKGKDVELRCDPISGHTALYWYRQSLGQGLEFLIYFQGNSAPDKSGLPSDRFSAERTGGSVSTLTIQRTQQEDSAVYLCGASGQENSPLHFGNGTRLTVT.